These 7 T cell receptor beta chains were all obtained from the same sample, sequenced in a study of T cell responses to AZD1222 COVID-19 vaccine. Data came from immunoSEQ multiplex PCR; TCRdb stores just in-frame clones and leaves some out. Among under 300,000 clones, approximately 93% were seen once, and the ten largest hold roughly 0.51%. Sequences were derived from peripheral blood, sampled on day 0 of AZD1222 vaccination. The receptors were gathered from an adult in good health.

The gene calls are TRBV2 and TRBJ1-5, with 11 bases matching TRBD1. The ends lost 8 bases at V and 6 bases at J; junction bases unmatched: 9. This CDR3 has 15 residues. The V gene's germline CDR1 is SNHLY and CDR2 FYNNEI. In nucleotides, the CDR3 is TGTGCCAGCCAGGTCGGACAGGGGGCGAGTCAGCCCCAGCATTTT. This encodes CASQVGQGASQPQHF.

This chain uses TRBV5-1 with TRBJ1-1; perhaps TRBD1 as D (6 bases). Germline V gene lookup returns CDR1 SGHRS and CDR2 YFSETQ. The CDR3 totals 16 residues. Trimming took off 2 bases at V and 3 bases at J, with 17 bases between the two ends. The DNA of the CDR3 is TGCGCCAGCAGCTTAGGGGAGGGGGAAGTGGACACTGAAGCTTTCTTT. Translated, it gives CASSLGEGEVDTEAFF.

V gene TRBV11-1 combines with J gene TRBJ1-2, with 9 bases aligning to TRBD1. Per germline, CDR1 SGHAT and CDR2 FQDESV (reference sequence). This CDR3 contains 13 residues. V shed 5 bases, J shed 8 bases, and the junction held 6 bases outside the gene matches. The CDR3: CASSPRTGDGYTF. The DNA for the CDR3 is TGTGCCAGCAGCCCCCGGACAGGGGACGGCTACACCTTC.

The CDR3 coding sequence is TGTGCCAGCAGTCGGACAGGGGTTCGGGAGCAGTACTTC. Protein product: CASSRTGVREQYF. The chain uses TRBV28 and TRBJ2-7; 9 bases fit TRBD1. The CDR3 consists of 13 residues. V gave up 5 bases and J gave up 7 bases; unmatched junction bases: 6. Germline values: CDR1 MDHEN, CDR2 SYDVKM.

The rearrangement uses TRBV19 and TRBJ1-1; TRBD1 is a possible D gene (5 bases). The CDR3 is made up of 15 amino acids. The germline gives CDR1 LNHDA, CDR2 SQIVND (reference sequence). V was trimmed by 8 bases and J by 2 bases, leaving 18 bases between them. The DNA of the CDR3 is TGTGCCAGTCTTGACCCGGGGAGGGGTAACACTGAAGCTTTCTTT. It is translated as CASLDPGRGNTEAFF.

V is TRBV4-1 and J is TRBJ1-5, with D possibly TRBD1 on 5 matching bases. Trimming took 3 bases from V and 1 from J, leaving 13 bases between them. The germline CDR1 and CDR2 sequences are MGHRA and YSYEKL. CDR3 length equals 16 residues. Here the CDR3 reads CASSQPGRISNQPQHF. The CDR3 DNA follows: TGCGCCAGCAGCCAGCCGGGACGGATAAGCAATCAGCCCCAGCATTTT.

This clone was seen only once. The chain couples TRBV5-1 to TRBJ2-7, with a tentative D call TRBD2 (6 bases). Germline values: CDR1 SGHRS, CDR2 YFSETQ. The germline V and J ends were trimmed by 5 bases and 3 bases, with 9 bases remaining between them. The CDR3 has 12 residues. The CDR3 loop reads CASRGGIYEQYF. The CDR3 DNA follows: TGCGCCAGCAGGGGAGGAATCTACGAGCAGTACTTC.